The 23 T cell receptor beta chains below come from one sample, sequenced in a study of post-analysis software for immune sequencing data. Notes on the study in general: Patients carried 5 or 6 TRBV segments more frequently than controls did, and TRBV5-6, TRBV5-1 and TRBV20-1 were among them.

TCR beta cDNA libraries had unique molecular identifiers. TCRdb ran MiXCR on the PCR reads and lists one entry per CDR3 protein. Of 820,000 or so distinct CDR3 sequences in the sample, under 70% were seen once. For these receptors, no antigen is known. The sample was blood. These TCRs come from a girl under 18 with multiple sclerosis.

The chain joins TRBV6-1 to TRBJ2-7, with 10 nucleotides matching TRBD1. With 3 bases clipped from V and 4 bases from J, the junction kept 12 bases outside the gene matches. Germline CDR1 is MNHNS and CDR2 is SASEGT. This CDR3 comprises 17 residues. The CDR3 sequence: CASSDPSGQGDPYEQYF. Written as DNA, the CDR3 is TGTGCCAGCAGTGACCCCTCCGGACAGGGGGACCCGTACGAGCAGTACTTC.

The chain carries TRBV29-1 and TRBJ2-5; 8 bases match TRBD2. CDR3 length: 12 residues. The ends lost 7 bases at V and 6 bases at J; junction bases unmatched: 7. Germline lookup yields CDR1 SQVTM and CDR2 ANQGSEA. The CDR3 nucleotides are TGCAGCGCCCAACGGGGGGGCCAGACCCAGTACTTC. It specifies CSAQRGGQTQYF.

The CDR3 coding sequence is TGTGCCAGCAGCTTGCCTGGTAATTGGCTAGCGGGGAGAAAAGAGACCCAGTACTTC. It yields the protein CASSLPGNWLAGRKETQYF. V usage is TRBV7-2 and J usage is TRBJ2-5; TRBD2 matches at 9 bases. Germline values: CDR1 SGHTA, CDR2 FQGNSA. V was clipped by 3 bases and J by 3 bases; unmatched bases: 17. The length of the CDR3 is 19 residues.

The J gene is TRBJ2-4, the V gene TRBV27, with 8 bases lining up with TRBD1. The J call may be in error: the DNA end matches TRBJ2-7 better. The CDR3 sequence is 15 residues long. CDR1 is MNHEY and CDR2 is SMNVEV in the germline V gene (reference sequence). The CDR3 nucleotides are TGTGCCAGCAGTTTCCTTGACAGGGGAGCCTACGAGCAGTACTTC. Amino acids: CASSFLDRGAYEQYF.

This clonotype was found a few times. The V call is TRBV20-1, the J call TRBJ2-7, with 9 bases lining up with TRBD2. CDR3 length: 15 amino acids. Germline lookup yields CDR1 DFQATT and CDR2 SNEGSKA (reference sequence). The V segment lost 0 bases and the J segment 4 bases; nucleotides outside the gene matches: 7. The CDR3 loop reads CSARDQGLAGYEQYF. The CDR3 DNA reads TGCAGTGCTAGAGATCAGGGACTAGCCGGTTACGAGCAGTACTTC.

The V and J genes are TRBV9 and TRBJ2-1, with TRBD2 as a possible D gene (6 bases). From germline, CDR1 is SGDLS and CDR2 YYNGEE. The V end lost 4 bases, the J end lost 2 bases, and 13 bases lay between the germline ends. CDR3 length: 15 amino acids. The CDR3 bases are TGTGCCAGCAGCCCGACTAGATCGCCCTACAATGAGCAGTTCTTC. Its protein product is CASSPTRSPYNEQFF.

Only one count was recorded for this clonotype. V and J are TRBV29-1 and TRBJ1-4; a weak D match, TRBD1 (5 bases). Trimming removed 6 bases from V and 6 bases from J, with 14 bases in between. CDR1 SQVTM and CDR2 ANQGSEA come from the germline V gene. The length of the CDR3 is 13 residues. CDR3 in amino acids: CSVPGPGYEKLFF. The CDR3 DNA reads as TGCAGCGTCCCGGGACCCGGATATGAAAAACTGTTTTTT.

This chain uses TRBV12-5 with TRBJ2-1, with 12 bases identical to TRBD1. The J call may be mistaken, given a closer DNA end match to TRBJ2-7. This CDR3 region has 15 residues. The germline gives CDR1 LGHNT, CDR2 FRNRAP. The CDR3 DNA reads as TGTGCTAGTGCCATGGGACAGGGGGCCTACAATGAGCAGTACTTC. Translation gives CASAMGQGAYNEQYF.

The chain has TRBV20-1 and TRBJ2-7; no clear D gene. V was trimmed by 4 bases and J by 3 bases, leaving 16 bases between them. This CDR3 contains 14 residues. Germline-derived CDR1 and CDR2 are DFQATT and SNEGSKA (reference sequence). CDR3 DNA: TGCAGTGCTACCGGACCTTTTGCTTGCTACGAGCAGTACTTC. Translated, it gives CSATGPFACYEQYF.

The chain uses TRBV7-3 and TRBJ2-1, with 11 bases identical to TRBD1. J lost 7 bases, V lost 4 bases, and 6 bases had no gene match. The CDR3 is made up of 15 amino acids. Germline assignment: CDR1 SGHTA and CDR2 FQGTGA. CDR3 in amino acids: CASSSRTGGVNEQFF. The DNA of the CDR3 is TGTGCCAGCAGCTCCAGGACAGGGGGCGTGAATGAGCAGTTCTTC.

The sample holds one count of this clonotype. The chain recombines TRBV7-2 with TRBJ1-2; the match to TRBD1 covers 8 bases. This CDR3 is built from 14 residues. The V and J ends lost 4 bases and 3 bases, in that order; junction bases with no gene match: 4. The V gene's germline CDR1 is SGHTA and CDR2 FQGNSA. CDR3 loop: CASSYEGQDYGYTF. In DNA, the CDR3 is TGTGCCAGCAGCTATGAGGGACAGGACTATGGCTACACCTTC.

This clonotype appeared a few times. This rearrangement joins TRBV29-1 to TRBJ2-7; 10 positions match TRBD1. With 4 bases clipped from V and 3 bases from J, the junction kept 3 bases outside the gene matches. From germline, CDR1 is SQVTM and CDR2 ANQGSEA. CDR3 length: 13 amino acids. The CDR3 region is CSVGQGANYEQYF. In DNA, the CDR3 is TGCAGCGTTGGACAGGGGGCGAACTACGAGCAGTACTTC.

The chain uses TRBV29-1 and TRBJ2-7; 8 bases map to TRBD2. CDR1 is SQVTM, CDR2 ANQGSEA, per germline. With V trimmed by 3 bases and J by 1 base, 2 bases remained unmatched. This CDR3 has 13 amino acids. The CDR3 sequence is CSVDSGESYEQYF. The CDR3 bases are TGCAGCGTTGATAGCGGGGAATCCTACGAGCAGTACTTC.

The chain uses TRBV7-6 and TRBJ2-7; 8 positions match TRBD1. Germline CDR1 and CDR2: SGHVS and FNYEAQ. CDR3 length equals 15 residues. Germline trimming cut 1 base from V and 6 bases from J; bases unmatched to any gene: 8. CDR3 DNA sequence: TGTGCCAGCAGCTTAGTAGGACAGGGCAGTCGCGAGCAGTACTTC. Translation: CASSLVGQGSREQYF.

The chain links TRBV5-6 to TRBJ2-5; D is perhaps TRBD1 (6 bases). The end of the DNA fits TRBJ2-7 better, so the J call may be wrong. CDR3 length: 14 residues. Germline CDR1 SGHDT, CDR2 YYEEEE. The DNA of the CDR3 is TGTGCCAGCAGCTTGGGGACAGCCCAATACGAGCAGTACTTC. This encodes CASSLGTAQYEQYF.

The chain couples TRBV12-3 or TRBV12-4 to TRBJ2-1; 7 bases align to TRBD2. Losses at the gene ends were 7 bases for V and 5 bases for J; bases not matched to a gene: 2. CDR3 size: 12 residues. CDR3 sequence (DNA): TGTGCCAGCACCCGGGGGGACAATGAGCAGTTCTTC. It encodes CASTRGDNEQFF.

The rearrangement joins TRBV20-1 to TRBJ2-7, with D perhaps being TRBD1 or TRBD2 (7 bases each). Germline CDR1 reads DFQATT; CDR2 reads SNEGSKA (reference sequence). CDR3 length: 16 residues. The V end lost 6 bases, the J end lost 0 bases, and 21 bases lay between the germline ends. The CDR3 is CSAVSREGQPSYEQYF. The DNA for the CDR3 is TGCAGTGCCGTTTCGAGGGAGGGACAGCCCTCCTACGAGCAGTACTTC.

V and J are TRBV7-9 and TRBJ2-7; possible D gene TRBD2, 5 bases. The germline CDR1 and CDR2 sequences are SEHNR and FQNEAQ (reference sequence). Trimming removed 4 bases at V and 6 bases at J, with 25 bases between. The CDR3 is 17 residues long. CDR3 nucleotide sequence: TGTGCCAGCAGCTCCCTCCGCGACTACGGCAACCCTCGCGAGCAGTACTTC. This translates into CASSSLRDYGNPREQYF.

The chain combines TRBV11-2 with TRBJ2-6; D gene unclear. V lost 0 bases, J lost 4 bases, and 7 bases lay in between. The CDR3 is 15 amino acids. Germline CDR1 and CDR2: SGHAT and FQNNGV. The CDR3: CASSLEGIGANVLTF. CDR3 nucleotide sequence: TGTGCCAGCAGCTTAGAAGGGATCGGGGCCAACGTCCTGACTTTC.

The chain carries TRBV27 and TRBJ2-1, with 10 bases matching TRBD2. Germline-derived CDR1 and CDR2 are MNHEY and SMNVEV (reference sequence). Unmatched junction bases numbered 9, after V lost 5 bases and J lost 2 bases. This CDR3 comprises 17 residues. The CDR3 coding sequence is TGTGCCAGCAGTCTACGACGGACTAGCGGTACCTACAATGAGCAGTTCTTC. Its translation is CASSLRRTSGTYNEQFF.

In this sample, this clonotype turned up a few times. The chain employs TRBV14 and TRBJ1-2; 8 nucleotides agree with TRBD1. Germline CDR1 is SGHDN and CDR2 is FVKESK. The CDR3 extends over 15 amino acids. J was trimmed by 6 bases and V by 4 bases; bases with no gene match: 10. The CDR3 protein is CASSRMGQGADGYTF. The CDR3 nucleotides are TGTGCCAGCAGCCGGATGGGTCAGGGGGCCGATGGCTACACCTTC.

The chain combines TRBV29-1 with TRBJ2-7; a possible D gene is TRBD2 (5 bases). The CDR3 consists of 12 residues. In germline, CDR1 is SQVTM, CDR2 ANQGSEA. Trimming took off 1 base at V and 6 bases at J, with 10 bases between the two ends. The CDR3 DNA follows: TGCAGCGTTGAAGGGCTAGCTCGCGAGCAGTACTTC. Amino acid sequence: CSVEGLAREQYF.

The V and J genes are TRBV25-1 and TRBJ2-7, with a possible D match to TRBD1 (6 bases). The CDR3 runs to 14 residues. Germline lookup yields CDR1 MGHDK and CDR2 SYGVNS. V was trimmed by 5 bases and J by 2 bases, leaving 13 bases between them. CDR3 DNA: TGTGCCAGCAGTTACGACAGGTTTCCCTACGAGCAGTACTTC. This sequence encodes CASSYDRFPYEQYF.